This T cell receptor beta chain was recorded in a study of T cell responses to AZD1222 COVID-19 vaccine. Profiling relied on immunoSEQ multiplex PCR, and the TCRdb table lists in-frame clones only, not all of them. The sample has around 140,000 clones, approximately 90% seen once; the top ten hold roughly 3.7%. Study-wide results and caveats: The study found Spike-specific TCR breadth and depth rose after two AZD1222 doses. Mapped onto spike, vaccine-associated CD4 TCRs spanned it and were dominant at 160-218 and 743-854. Just six people given AZD1222 tested seropositive at baseline. Among spike-specific TCRs, nearly half reportedly target unmutated variant regions.

Regarding this clone: Its antigen remains unknown.

Germline V gene data show CDR1 as SGHKS and CDR2 as YYEKEE (reference sequence). Trimming cost V 4 bases and J 0 bases, with 13 bases left between them. There are 16 residues in the CDR3. The rearrangement joins TRBV5-5 to TRBJ2-2, with a weak D call TRBD1 (5 bases). The receptor was isolated from an adult in good health. Material: peripheral blood, obtained on day 0 of AZD1222 vaccination. The CDR3 spells CASSPSWTPNTGELFF. The DNA for the CDR3 is TGTGCCAGCAGCCCTTCCTGGACACCGAACACCGGGGAGCTGTTTTTT.